The next 6 T cell receptor beta chains were all read from a single sample in a study of OX40 agonist ivuxolimab in advanced cancers. Generated by immunoSEQ multiplex PCR, the TCRdb table keeps only in-frame clones and is missing some. The sample records 75,000 to 90,000 clones, less than 95% being singletons. The sequencing here drew on CD4+ or CD8+ T cells sorted from blood, taken in a trial of the OX40 agonist ivuxolimab. These receptors all come from an adult with an advanced solid tumor such as melanoma, head and neck, liver or kidney cancer.

CDR3 nucleotide sequence: TGCAGCGTCCGGACAGATAATTCACCCCTCCACTTT. It codes for CSVRTDNSPLHF. The chain combines TRBV29-1 with TRBJ1-6, with D perhaps TRBD1 (6 bases). Per germline, CDR1 SQVTM and CDR2 ANQGSEA. Trimming removed 6 bases at V and 5 bases at J, with 8 bases between. CDR3 length equals 12 residues.

The CDR3 protein is CASSASGTGGLALHF. The CDR3 nucleotides read TGTGCCAGCAGCGCGTCCGGGACAGGGGGTTTAGCCCTCCACTTT. The V gene is TRBV7-2, the J gene TRBJ1-6; TRBD1 matches 11 bases. V gave up 5 bases and J gave up 14 bases; unmatched junction bases: 11. Germline V gene sequence: CDR1 SGHTA, CDR2 FQGNSA. The CDR3 covers 15 residues.

The rearrangement uses TRBV9 and TRBJ2-1; 10 bases agree with TRBD2. CDR1 is SGDLS, CDR2 YYNGEE, per germline. Losses at the gene ends were 3 bases for V and 7 bases for J; bases not matched to a gene: 7. CDR3 length equals 15 residues. CDR3 bases: TGTGCCAGCAGCGCCAGCGGGAGGGGATTGAATGAGCAGTTCTTC. Translated: CASSASGRGLNEQFF.

This clone appeared once. The chain links TRBV7-6 to TRBJ1-2; a possible D gene is TRBD1 (6 bases). The CDR3 length is 15 residues. Germline lookup yields CDR1 SGHVS and CDR2 FNYEAQ. The germline V and J ends were trimmed by 5 bases and 8 bases, with 21 bases remaining between them. In DNA, the CDR3 is TGTGCCAGCAGCCCAGGGGCACACGGGGGTGCCGGCTACACCTTC. This encodes CASSPGAHGGAGYTF.

The chain carries TRBV27 and TRBJ2-7, with a tentative D call TRBD2 (5 bases). Germline assignment: CDR1 MNHEY and CDR2 SMNVEV (reference sequence). The CDR3 spans 15 residues. V lost 2 bases to trimming and J lost 2 bases, with 13 bases between them. The CDR3 protein is CASSLSFGEPYEQYF. CDR3 bases: TGTGCCAGCAGTTTAAGTTTTGGGGAGCCCTACGAGCAGTACTTC.

The chain joins TRBV6-5 to TRBJ2-7, with no clear D. Per germline, CDR1 MNHEY and CDR2 SVGAGI. Trimming cost V 0 bases and J 1 base, with 4 bases left between them. The CDR3 is 13 amino acids. The CDR3 protein is CASSYSTSYEQYV. In DNA form, the CDR3 reads TGTGCCAGCAGTTACTCGACATCCTACGAGCAGTACGTC.